A single sample is the source of the 20 T cell receptor beta chains below, sequenced in a study of T-cell reconstitution after alpha-beta-depleted transplantation in children. A TCRbeta library incorporating unique molecular identifiers was prepared. From the PCR reads, TCRdb called clonotypes with MiXCR, one entry per CDR3 protein. The repertoire holds roughly 170,000 distinct CDR3 sequences, with less than 8% as singletons. Sequencing used PBMCs from the stem cell graft donor, obtained from the stem cell graft. Receptors were obtained from a human donor who donated a stem cell graft to a child with Wiskott-Aldrich syndrome.

The CDR3 loop reads CASSPGLIIGNTIYF. CDR3 nucleotide sequence: TGTGCCAGCAGTCCGGGCCTAATCATCGGAAACACCATATATTTT. V is TRBV6-1 and J is TRBJ1-3, with no clear D. The CDR3 totals 15 residues. CDR1 MNHNS and CDR2 SASEGT come from the germline V gene. The ends were cut back, 5 bases at V and 4 bases at J, with 15 bases in the middle.

This clonotype was counted a few times. The chain links TRBV7-9 to TRBJ2-3; TRBD1 aligns across 9 bases. The CDR3 contains 14 residues. Trimming removed 8 bases from V and 6 bases from J; junction bases left unmatched: 9. Looked up from germline, CDR1 is SEHNR and CDR2 is FQNEAQ (reference sequence). The CDR3 is CASGQTGGPDTQYF. The CDR3 DNA sequence: TGTGCCAGCGGACAGACAGGGGGTCCGGATACGCAGTATTTT.

At least ten counts were recorded for this clonotype. The chain has TRBV6-5 and TRBJ1-2; no firm D call. CDR3 length equals 12 residues. Germline V gives CDR1 MNHEY, CDR2 SVGAGI. With 2 bases removed from V and 6 bases from J, the gap between germline ends came to 7 bases. CDR3 in amino acids: CASSYQGDGYTF. CDR3 DNA sequence: TGTGCCAGCAGTTACCAAGGAGATGGCTACACCTTC.

This clonotype showed up many times. This chain links TRBV12-3 or TRBV12-4 with TRBJ2-1; tentative D call: TRBD2 (5 bases). Trimming removed 8 bases at V and 0 bases at J, with 11 bases between. This CDR3 comprises 14 residues. The CDR3 protein is CASAGVSSYNEQFF. The CDR3 DNA is TGTGCCAGCGCGGGCGTCAGCTCCTACAATGAGCAGTTCTTC.

Only a few counts were recorded for this clonotype. V usage is TRBV3-1 and J usage is TRBJ2-7; tentatively, D is TRBD1 or TRBD2 (5 bases each). Between the trimmed V and J ends, which lost 4 bases and 4 bases, there was a span of 17 bases. CDR3 length equals 15 residues. Per the germline V gene, CDR1 is LGHDT and CDR2 is YNNKEL (reference sequence). In nucleotides, the CDR3 is TGTGCCAGCAGCCTCTTCCACGGGGCGAAGTACGAGCAGTACTTC. It specifies CASSLFHGAKYEQYF.

The chain links TRBV9 to TRBJ2-5; 14 bases align to TRBD2. The CDR3 consists of 16 residues. The trim removed 3 bases at V and 5 bases at J, leaving 6 bases unmatched. The germline V gene encodes CDR1 SGDLS and CDR2 YYNGEE. This CDR3 is CASSGGLAGGGETQYF. Here the CDR3 DNA reads TGTGCCAGCAGCGGAGGACTAGCGGGAGGTGGTGAGACCCAGTACTTC.

At least ten counts were recorded for this clonotype. The chain couples TRBV3-1 to TRBJ2-1; D remains ambiguous. This CDR3 has 12 amino acids. Trimming took off 3 bases at V and 8 bases at J, with 8 bases between the two ends. Germline values: CDR1 LGHDT, CDR2 YNNKEL (reference sequence). The CDR3 bases are TGTGCCAGCAGCCACCCCGAGGATGAGCAGTTCTTC. It encodes CASSHPEDEQFF.

At least ten counts were recorded for this clonotype. One junction end disagrees with the germline gene, perhaps due to a read error. The chain recombines TRBV7-8 with TRBJ1-2; D unclear. Germline V gene lookup returns CDR1 SGHVS and CDR2 FQNEAQ. CDR3 length: 13 amino acids. In DNA form, the CDR3 reads TGTGCCAGCACCTTAGGCCTTTTCTATGGCTACACCTTC. It encodes CASTLGLFYGYTF.

This clonotype was seen repeatedly, ten times or more. The chain uses TRBV10-3 and TRBJ2-7; D tentatively fits TRBD1 or TRBD2 (5 bases each). Deletions cut 8 bases from V and 2 bases from J, with 7 bases between. CDR1 and CDR2 from the germline V gene are ENHRY and SYGVKD. The CDR3 has 11 amino acids. The CDR3 loop is CAIGGAYEQYF. CDR3 in DNA: TGTGCCATCGGGGGAGCCTACGAGCAGTACTTC.

This chain joins TRBV7-9 and TRBJ1-1, with 9 nucleotides matching TRBD1. J gave up 1 base and V 5 bases, and 11 bases lay outside the gene matches. The CDR3 is 17 residues long. Germline assignment: CDR1 SEHNR and CDR2 FQNEAQ (reference sequence). The CDR3 spells CASSHWGQGRPNTEAFF. The CDR3 DNA reads as TGTGCCAGCAGCCACTGGGGACAGGGTCGCCCGAACACTGAAGCTTTCTTT.

This clonotype has more than one count but fewer than ten. The V and J genes are TRBV4-1 and TRBJ2-3; D may match TRBD1 or TRBD2 (5 bases each). Germline V gene data show CDR1 as MGHRA and CDR2 as YSYEKL. The V end lost 6 bases, the J end lost 5 bases, and 12 bases lay between the germline ends. This CDR3 comprises 13 residues. This CDR3 is CASRGVHGDTQYF. The CDR3 bases are TGCGCCAGCAGGGGGGTTCATGGAGATACGCAGTATTTT.

This clonotype occurred many times. The gene calls are TRBV20-1 and TRBJ1-5; the D is unclear. In germline, CDR1 is DFQATT, CDR2 SNEGSKA (reference sequence). Trimming cost V 3 bases and J 9 bases, with 9 bases left between them. There are 11 residues in the CDR3. The CDR3 reads CSARMDGPQHF. The CDR3 coding sequence is TGCAGTGCTAGGATGGACGGGCCCCAGCATTTT.

This clonotype was recorded many times. The rearrangement links TRBV19 to TRBJ2-1; 11 bases fit TRBD2. This CDR3 is 16 amino acids long. Per germline, CDR1 LNHDA and CDR2 SQIVND (reference sequence). V dropped 5 bases and J dropped 5; count of bases not matched to a gene: 8. The CDR3 loop reads CASSLSGRAPHNEQFF. The DNA for the CDR3 is TGTGCCAGTAGTCTTAGCGGGAGGGCCCCCCACAATGAGCAGTTCTTC.

This clonotype was recorded many times. The J gene is TRBJ1-2, the V gene TRBV9; the D is unclear. Deletions cut 2 bases from V and 4 bases from J, with 12 bases between. The CDR3 extends over 14 amino acids. Germline V gene data show CDR1 as SGDLS and CDR2 as YYNGEE. For the CDR3, the DNA is TGTGCCAGCAGCGTGTCGGGAGACCGCTATGGCTACACCTTC. It translates to CASSVSGDRYGYTF.

This clonotype was seen repeatedly, ten times or more. The CDR3 spells CASEPGGQGTDTQYF. DNA for the CDR3: TGCGCCAGCGAGCCGGGGGGCCAAGGTACAGATACGCAGTATTTT. The chain recombines TRBV5-1 with TRBJ2-3, with D possibly matching TRBD2 (7 bases). The germline CDR1 and CDR2 sequences are SGHRS and YFSETQ. The CDR3 totals 15 residues. The V and J ends lost 7 bases and 3 bases respectively, with 18 bases between them.

This clonotype has a count of ten or more. The rearrangement joins TRBV7-6 to TRBJ1-1; 9 bases map to TRBD1. This CDR3 has 15 amino acids. The junction had 6 bases not matched to a gene; V was cut back by 6 bases and J by 1 base. CDR1 is SGHVS, CDR2 FNYEAQ, per germline. The CDR3, as DNA: TGTGCCAGCAGTTTCGGACAGGGGCCGAACACTGAAGCTTTCTTT. Translated, it gives CASSFGQGPNTEAFF.

This clonotype showed up many times. This sequence joins TRBV5-4 and TRBJ2-1; D possibly corresponds to TRBD1 (6 bases). The CDR3 runs to 13 residues. The germline V gene encodes CDR1 SGHNT and CDR2 YYREEE (reference sequence). V was pared by 4 bases and J by 6 bases, with 11 bases between. Here the CDR3 DNA reads TGTGCCAGCAGCCCCCGGGACACCAATGAGCAGTTCTTC. Translation: CASSPRDTNEQFF.

This clonotype was seen at least ten times. The chain uses TRBV18 and TRBJ2-5, with D possibly matching TRBD2 (6 bases). The ends were cut back, 3 bases at V and 2 bases at J, with 10 bases in the middle. This CDR3 contains 14 residues. Germline V gene lookup returns CDR1 KGHSH and CDR2 LQKENI. The CDR3 is CASSPESGQETQYF. CDR3 coding DNA: TGTGCCAGCTCACCGGAGAGCGGGCAAGAGACCCAGTACTTC.

This clonotype came up many times. This sequence joins TRBV12-3 or TRBV12-4 and TRBJ2-5; D perhaps matches TRBD1 (6 bases). Trimming took 7 bases from V and 7 from J, leaving 19 bases between them. The CDR3 consists of 14 residues. The CDR3 spells CASTESGARGTQYF. In DNA form, the CDR3 reads TGTGCCAGCACAGAATCAGGGGCTCGAGGGACCCAGTACTTC.

This clonotype has ten or more counts. The chain carries TRBV7-2 and TRBJ1-1, with D tentatively TRBD1 (6 bases). V lost 5 bases and J 1 base, leaving 8 bases between the germline ends. The V gene's germline CDR1 is SGHTA and CDR2 FQGNSA. The CDR3 is made up of 13 amino acids. CDR3 DNA: TGTGCCAGCAGCCAGGGGAGGAACACTGAAGCTTTCTTT. It specifies CASSQGRNTEAFF.